Listed below are T cell receptor beta chains from one sample, sequenced in a study of blood T cells in healthy people across ages. TCRdb re-derived calls from the 5' RACE reads in MiXCR, one entry per CDR3 protein. The sample shows some 1.5 million distinct CDR3 sequences, roughly 27% of them seen only once. The sequenced material came from blood. All receptors derive from a woman aged 30 to 39 in good health. The CDR3 runs from the conserved cysteine through the conserved F or W. The D gene is left open where the match is weak. Not every row has a clone size; where given, it reads once, few, many or a size class.

TRBV12-3/TRBV12-4	TRBJ2-1	many	-	CASSPLVRGNYNEQFF	TGTGCCAGCAGTCCTCTGGTCAGGGGCAACTACAATGAGCAGTTCTTC
TRBV27	TRBJ2-7	many	TRBD2	CASSRGGPYEQYF	TGTGCCAGCAGTCGCGGGGGGCCTTACGAGCAGTACTTC
TRBV20-1	TRBJ1-1	-	-	CSARGGRGPSFTNTEAFF	TGCAGTGCTAGAGGGGGGAGGGGTCCCTCCTTCACGAACACTGAAGCTTTCTTT
TRBV11-2	TRBJ1-1	few	TRBD1	CASSSSGGLGTEAFF	TGTGCCAGCAGCTCATCAGGGGGTTTGGGGACTGAAGCTTTCTTT
TRBV3-1	TRBJ2-1	few	TRBD1	CASSQDLRGQGYNEQVF	TGTGCCAGCAGCCAAGATCTCCGGGGACAGGGCTACAATGAGCAGGTCTTC
TRBV21-1	TRBJ2-3	few	-	CASSNLTSDRTDTQYF	TGTGCCAGCAGCAACCTGACTAGCGATAGAACAGATACGCAGTATTTT
TRBV12-3/TRBV12-4	TRBJ1-6	-	-	CASSFREGRAVKNSPLHF	TGTGCCAGCAGTTTTCGTGAAGGGAGGGCAGTTAAGAATTCACCCCTCCACTTT
TRBV7-9	TRBJ1-2	-	-	CASRPQEEASFNYGYTF	TGTGCCAGCCGACCACAAGAAGAGGCCTCATTTAACTATGGCTACACCTTC
TRBV7-2	TRBJ2-7	few	TRBD2	CASSLAWDYYEQYF	TGTGCCAGCAGCTTAGCGTGGGACTACTACGAGCAGTACTTC
TRBV27	TRBJ2-2	-	-	CASSLSIPGELFF	TGTGCCAGCAGTTTATCTATCCCCGGGGAGCTGTTTTTT
TRBV7-2	TRBJ2-1	many	-	CASSLPASSQFF	TGTGCCAGCAGCCTACCCGCGTCGTCTCAGTTCTTC
TRBV29-1	TRBJ2-7	many	TRBD1	CSVRDRGSSYEQYF	TGCAGCGTTCGGGACAGGGGCAGTTCTTACGAGCAGTACTTC
TRBV6-6	TRBJ2-1	many	TRBD2	CASSYSSGATYNEQFF	TGTGCCAGCAGTTACTCCAGCGGGGCGACCTACAATGAGCAGTTCTTC
TRBV5-1	TRBJ1-1	-	TRBD1	CASSLTGEKTEAFF	TGCGCCAGCAGCCTTACAGGGGAGAAAACTGAAGCTTTCTTT
TRBV6-2/TRBV6-3	TRBJ2-1	few	-	CASSSVAHPGRYNEQFF	TGTGCCAGCAGTTCAGTAGCACACCCCGGGCGATACAATGAGCAGTTCTTC
TRBV5-6	TRBJ2-5	few	-	CASSLAGTNDGAKTQYF	TGTGCCAGCAGCTTGGCGGGGACCAATGACGGGGCCAAGACCCAGTACTTC
TRBV5-5	TRBJ1-1	many	TRBD1	CASSLGQINTEAFF	TGCGCCAGCAGCTTGGGACAGATAAACACTGAAGCTTTCTTT
TRBV5-1	TRBJ1-2	few	TRBD1	CASSLEHGQAFSGYTF	TGCGCCAGCAGCTTGGAACATGGACAGGCTTTCAGTGGCTACACCTTC
TRBV9	TRBJ2-1	-	TRBD2	CASSRGGGRYNEQVF	TGTGCCAGCAGCCGGGGCGGGGGGCGATACAATGAGCAGGTCTTC
TRBV7-2	TRBJ2-5	many	-	CASSLDRDRSETQYF	TGTGCCAGCAGCTTAGATAGGGATAGAAGCGAGACCCAGTACTTC